Described below is a single TCR beta chain sequence and its context. Its antigen is as yet unknown. This specimen comes from a study of tumor-infiltrating lymphocytes in primary liver carcinoma. Study information: Tumors measured roughly 4.2 to 10 cm and were stage T1-T3 N0M0.

The study's findings and limits: Tumor-adjacent and tumor-blood pairs overlapped less than tumor region pairs did.

Co-extraction of both nucleic acids (RNA and DNA) used 20-30 mg of unsorted bulk tissue. Sampling targeted five separate regions of each tumor, which included the tumor centre. Making TCR beta cDNA involved approximately 530 ng total RNA and a constant-region primer. Three-round nested multiplex PCR performed with slightly modified ARM-PCR produced the TCR beta libraries. Forward primers for TRBV1-TRBV30 and a C-beta reverse primer served the first two PCR rounds, at about 9 cycles each. Using its own MiXCR run on the multiplex PCR reads, TCRdb lists one record per CDR3 protein. The table includes approximately 110,000 distinct CDR3 sequences, 60% to 75% detected once. The germline V gene has CDR1 SQVTM and CDR2 ANQGSEA. There are 13 residues in the CDR3.

The source of this sequence is an older woman with primary liver carcinoma and hepatitis B virus infection. The sample taken for sequencing was liver tumor tissue from sampling region 3. Specified subset: tumor region T3, left-lateral pole. The chain couples TRBV29-1 to TRBJ1-5; D is unclear. The CDR3 region is CNVHWDDGQPQHF. DNA of the CDR3: TGCAACGTCCACTGGGATGATGGTCAGCCCCAGCATTTT. Supplemented by reference TRBV29-1 and TRBJ1-5, the full variable domain reads SAVISQKPSRDICQRGTSLTIQCQVDSQVTMMFWYRQQPGQSLTLIATANQGSEATYESGFVIDKFPISRPNLTFSTLTVSNMSPEDSSIYLCNVHWDDGQPQHFGDGTRLSIL.